The 21 T cell receptor beta chains below come from one sample, sequenced in a study of cytomegalovirus exposure and HLA in healthy donors (dated by TCRdb to about 2017). Receptors were amplified or captured by the immunoSEQ multiplex PCR assay. A mixture of 60 forward primers for TCR Vbeta segments and 13 reverse primers for TCR Jbeta segments was used in the multiplex PCR. Entries here come from immuneACCESS through TCRdb and include only in-frame sequences with V and J called. Some clones fail to appear in such tables; in the studies checked, an unresolved V gene covers under half of the shortfall, and the cause of the remainder is unknown. This sample lists approximately 160,000 clones; about three quarters were detected once. The top ten hold about 2.6% of the sample. What was sequenced was PBMCs. These receptors were obtained from a middle-aged woman in good health and CMV-seropositive.

V is TRBV28 and J is TRBJ1-2, with a weak D call TRBD1 (5 bases). Germline CDR1 reads MDHEN; CDR2 reads SYDVKM. Trimming stripped 3 bases from V and 6 bases from J, with 14 bases between. The CDR3 is made up of 14 amino acids. Here the CDR3 DNA reads TGTGCCAGCAGTTTGGGGCAGGGTCTTAATGGCTACACCTTC. It specifies CASSLGQGLNGYTF.

The chain recombines TRBV30 with TRBJ2-1, with TRBD2 matching 8 bases. Germline V gene data show CDR1 as GTSNPN and CDR2 as SVGIG (reference sequence). This CDR3 spans 14 amino acids. After removal of 4 bases from V and 2 bases from J, the junction contained 4 bases not matched to a gene. CDR3 in amino acids: CAWKRRGAYNEQFF. The CDR3 DNA reads TGTGCCTGGAAGCGGCGGGGGGCCTACAATGAGCAGTTCTTC. The full variable domain, with the rest looked up from reference TRBV30 and TRBJ2-1, is SQTIHQWPATLVQPVGSPLSLECTVEGTSNPNLYWYRQAAGRGLQLLFYSVGIGQISSEVPQNLSASRPQDRQFILSSKKLLLSDSGFYLCAWKRRGAYNEQFFGPGTRLTVL.

Comments on this clone: The junction and the germline gene differ at one end; a read error may be behind it. The chain combines TRBV7-9 with TRBJ1-1; D remains ambiguous. Germline V gene data show CDR1 as SEHNR and CDR2 as FQNEAQ (reference sequence). The CDR3 contains 12 residues. The CDR3 spells CSSSLENREAFF. The DNA of the CDR3 is TGTTCCAGCAGCTTAGAGAACCGGGAAGCTTTCTTT.

The V gene is TRBV11-2, the J gene TRBJ2-2, with 7 bases identical to TRBD1. The CDR3 totals 15 residues. Trimming cost V 5 bases and J 0 bases; bases outside gene matches: 3. Germline loops: CDR1 SGHAT, CDR2 FQNNGV. The CDR3 reads CASSPDRANTGELFF. CDR3 bases: TGTGCCAGCAGCCCTGACAGGGCGAACACCGGGGAGCTGTTTTTT.

The chain links TRBV7-2 to TRBJ2-7, with a weak D call TRBD2 (5 bases). Germline assignment: CDR1 SGHTA and CDR2 FQGNSA. Trimming left V 2 bases short and J 5 bases short, with 10 bases between. The CDR3 sequence is 13 residues long. CDR3 nucleotide sequence: TGTGCCAGCAGCTTAATGAGGGCCCACGAGCAGTACTTC. This encodes CASSLMRAHEQYF.

The chain couples TRBV5-1 to TRBJ1-2; a possible D gene is TRBD1 (6 bases). This CDR3 region has 17 residues. Between the trimmed V and J ends, which lost 3 bases and 0 bases, there was a span of 18 bases. CDR1 is SGHRS, CDR2 YFSETQ, per germline. For the CDR3, the DNA is TGCGCCAGCAGCTGGGGGCCACCCGGGATAGCTAACTATGGCTACACCTTC. Its translation is CASSWGPPGIANYGYTF.

The chain uses TRBV29-1 and TRBJ2-4, with TRBD1 matching over 8 bases. This CDR3 is built from 12 residues. Losses at the gene ends were 7 bases for V and 11 bases for J; bases not matched to a gene: 10. Looked up from germline, CDR1 is SQVTM and CDR2 is ANQGSEA. The DNA for the CDR3 is TGCAGCGCCCGGACAGGGTCCGGAGTTCAGTACTTC. Protein sequence: CSARTGSGVQYF. Drawing the rest from reference TRBV29-1 and TRBJ2-4, the complete variable domain is SAVISQKPSRDICQRGTSLTIQCQVDSQVTMMFWYRQQPGQSLTLIATANQGSEATYESGFVIDKFPISRPNLTFSTLTVSNMSPEDSSIYLCSARTGSGVQYFGAGTRLSVL.

The rearrangement uses TRBV7-2 and TRBJ2-2; TRBD2 might be the D (6 bases). CDR1 and CDR2 from the germline V gene are SGHTA and FQGNSA. The CDR3 contains 15 residues. The V gene lost 3 bases and the J gene lost 5 bases, with 13 bases spanning the gap. The chain's CDR3 is CASSLEGIGTGELFF. CDR3 DNA: TGTGCCAGCAGCTTGGAGGGTATTGGGACCGGGGAGCTGTTTTTT.

V usage is TRBV4-3 and J usage is TRBJ2-7, with a possible D match to TRBD2 (5 bases). Germline V gives CDR1 LGHNA, CDR2 YSLEER. The V and J ends lost 0 bases and 3 bases respectively, with 15 bases between them. This CDR3 contains 16 residues. CDR3 bases: TGCGCCAGCAGCCAAGAATTGGAGGAGACGGGCTACGAGCAGTACTTC. Protein sequence: CASSQELEETGYEQYF.

This chain joins TRBV7-9 and TRBJ1-1; 8 nucleotides agree with TRBD1. V was clipped by 6 bases and J by 4 bases; unmatched bases: 4. CDR1 SEHNR and CDR2 FQNEAQ come from the germline V gene (reference sequence). The CDR3 is 13 amino acids. The CDR3 DNA follows: TGTGCCAGCAGTAGTCAGGGGGCCACTGAAGCTTTCTTT. Its translation: CASSSQGATEAFF.

The V and J genes are TRBV30 and TRBJ2-3; D perhaps matches TRBD2 (6 bases). The V gene's germline CDR1 is GTSNPN and CDR2 SVGIG (reference sequence). V lost 1 base and J 0 bases, leaving 11 bases between the germline ends. CDR3 size: 15 residues. The CDR3 protein is CAWSGSGRSTDTQYF. The CDR3 DNA follows: TGTGCCTGGAGTGGATCCGGGAGAAGCACAGATACGCAGTATTTT.

This clone showed up just a few times. This chain joins TRBV12-5 and TRBJ2-1, with 8 bases fitting TRBD2. V shed 3 bases, J shed 9 bases, and the junction held 7 bases outside the gene matches. CDR1 LGHNT and CDR2 FRNRAP come from the germline V gene. This CDR3 comprises 14 residues. CDR3 sequence: CASGLSAGVAEQFF. As DNA, the CDR3 is TGTGCTAGTGGTTTATCAGCGGGAGTGGCTGAGCAGTTCTTC. Complete variable domain (other parts from reference TRBV12-5 and TRBJ2-1): DARVTQTPRHKVTEMGQEVTMRCQPILGHNTVFWYRQTMMQGLELLAYFRNRAPLDDSGMPKDRFSAEMPDATLATLKIQPSEPRDSAVYFCASGLSAGVAEQFFGPGTRLTVL.

The chain links TRBV5-8 to TRBJ2-7, with 7 bases aligning to TRBD1. Trimming cost V 2 bases and J 4 bases; bases outside gene matches: 9. This CDR3 contains 15 residues. CDR1 and CDR2 from the germline V gene are SGHTS and YDEGEE. The CDR3 DNA reads as TGTGCCAGCAGCTTCCCCGGGACAGATCCTTACGAGCAGTACTTC. This codes for CASSFPGTDPYEQYF.

This clone has more than one count but fewer than ten. Other DNA sequences of this sample code for an identical CDR3. The V gene is TRBV7-9, the J gene TRBJ2-3, with TRBD2 matching 8 bases. Germline V gene data show CDR1 as SEHNR and CDR2 as FQNEAQ (reference sequence). Trimming removed 0 bases from V and 1 base from J; junction bases left unmatched: 0. The CDR3 is 15 amino acids. The CDR3 loop reads CASSLASGGTDTQYF. CDR3 nucleotide sequence: TGTGCCAGCAGCTTAGCTAGCGGGGGCACAGATACGCAGTATTTT. The complete variable domain, with remaining parts taken from reference TRBV7-9 and TRBJ2-3, reads DTGVSQNPRHKITKRGQNVTFRCDPISEHNRLYWYRQTLGQGPEFLTYFQNEAQLEKSRLLSDRFSAERPKGSFSTLEIQRTEQGDSAMYLCASSLASGGTDTQYFGPGTRLTVL.

This clone was seen more than once but under ten times. The chain is built from TRBV4-3 and TRBJ1-2, with D perhaps TRBD1 (5 bases). This CDR3 is built from 15 residues. Trimming stripped 0 bases from V and 2 bases from J, with 10 bases between. Germline lookup yields CDR1 LGHNA and CDR2 YSLEER. Written as DNA, the CDR3 is TGCGCCAGCAGCCAAGACCCGACAGAAAACTATGGCTACACCTTC. It translates to CASSQDPTENYGYTF.

The chain carries TRBV10-1 and TRBJ1-1; no clear D. The CDR3 loop spans 13 amino acids. Germline V gene sequence: CDR1 WNHNN, CDR2 SYGVQD (reference sequence). Trimming removed 3 bases at V and 1 base at J, with 6 bases between. The CDR3 is CASSDSWNTEAFF. As DNA, the CDR3 is TGCGCCAGCAGTGACAGTTGGAACACTGAAGCTTTCTTT.

J is TRBJ1-2 and V is TRBV6-4, with D uncertain. Trimming left V 3 bases short and J 7 bases short, with 18 bases between. The germline V gene encodes CDR1 MRHNA and CDR2 SNTAGT. The CDR3 has 15 amino acids. CDR3 DNA sequence: TGTGCCAGCAGTGATACCGGGATCCCTTATTCTGGCTACACCTTC. Translation gives CASSDTGIPYSGYTF.

The genes are TRBV7-9 and TRBJ1-2; the match to TRBD1 covers 10 bases. Germline loops: CDR1 SEHNR, CDR2 FQNEAQ (reference sequence). The trim removed 4 bases at V and 7 bases at J, leaving 6 bases unmatched. The CDR3 extends over 14 amino acids. The CDR3 loop reads CASSSRTGGVGYTF. The CDR3 bases are TGTGCCAGCAGCTCGAGGACAGGGGGTGTTGGCTACACCTTC.

The V gene is TRBV9, the J gene TRBJ2-2; TRBD2 aligns across 16 bases. J was trimmed by 6 bases and V by 4 bases; bases with no gene match: 3. There are 16 residues in the CDR3. CDR1 and CDR2 (germline): SGDLS, YYNGEE. For the CDR3, the DNA is TGTGCCAGCAGCCTAGGGACTAGCGGGAGGGCCGGGGAGCTGTTTTTT. This gives the protein CASSLGTSGRAGELFF.

This clone was detected only a few times. V gene TRBV5-4 combines with J gene TRBJ1-3, with a weak D call TRBD1 (6 bases). This CDR3 comprises 15 residues. Germline V gene data show CDR1 as SGHNT and CDR2 as YYREEE (reference sequence). The V end was cut by 3 bases, the J end by 7 bases, with 17 bases between. The CDR3 spells CASSSQGQMRNTIYF. In DNA form, the CDR3 reads TGTGCCAGCAGCTCACAAGGACAGATGAGGAACACCATATATTTT.

V gene TRBV9 combines with J gene TRBJ2-1, with 10 bases that match TRBD2. V shed 0 bases, J shed 7 bases, and the junction held 19 bases outside the gene matches. The CDR3 sequence is 20 residues long. The germline CDR1 and CDR2 sequences are SGDLS and YYNGEE. The DNA for the CDR3 is TGTGCCAGCAGCGTAGCTTCGTACGTGGTGGAGCGGGAGGGGATGAATGAGCAGTTCTTC. Protein sequence: CASSVASYVVEREGMNEQFF.